Listed below are T cell receptor beta chains from one sample, sequenced in a study of blood T cell repertoires in COVID-19. This table comes from immunoSEQ multiplex PCR, and its TCRdb copy is limited to in-frame clones, with some not included. This sample has around 97,000 clones, with around 87% found just once. The sequenced sample consisted of peripheral blood. The receptors here all came from a human donor in a cohort sampled during active COVID-19. CDR3s include the opening cysteine and the closing phenylalanine or tryptophan. D genes are given only for firm matches. Size tells how often a clone was seen (once, few, many) or the class of an expanded clone, and some rows leave it out.

>-|TRBV6-5|-|TRBJ2-7
TGTGCCAGCAGTCTGTCACAGGGCTACGAGCAGTACTTC
CASSLSQGYEQYF
>-|TRBV4-2|TRBD2|TRBJ2-1
TGTGCCAGCAGCCACGGGACTAGTGGGGGCAATGAGCAGTTCTTC
CASSHGTSGGNEQFF
>-|TRBV2|-|TRBJ2-3
TGTGCCAGCCGGGTGTTAGGGGTCACAGATACGCAGTATTTT
CASRVLGVTDTQYF
>once|TRBV3-1/TRBV3-2|TRBD1|TRBJ1-6
TGTGCCAGCAGCCAAGAGGGTCTCAGGGGGCGAGGTTCACCCCTCCACTTT
CASSQEGLRGRGSPLHF
>-|TRBV19|TRBD1|TRBJ2-7
TGTGCCAGTAGTGCAGGACAGGGATCCTCCTACGAGCAGTACTTC
CASSAGQGSSYEQYF
>-|TRBV15|TRBD1|TRBJ1-1
TGTGCCACCAGCAGAGCCGGGACAGGAATATACACTGAAGCTTTCTTT
CATSRAGTGIYTEAFF
>-|TRBV4-1|-|TRBJ2-5
TGCGCCAGCAGCCAAGATTCGGGAGTGGGGGAGACCCAGTACTTC
CASSQDSGVGETQYF
>-|TRBV28|-|TRBJ1-1
TGTGCCAGCAGGCCGGACTTGGCTGAAGCTTTCTTT
CASRPDLAEAFF
>-|TRBV6-1|TRBD2|TRBJ2-7
TGTGCCAGCAGTGACAAAGGACTAGCGATACGTCGGAGGCAGTACTTC
CASSDKGLAIRRRQYF
>few|TRBV10-1|TRBD1|TRBJ1-6
TGCGCCAGCAGGAGGTACCGACAGGGTAGTAATTCACCCCTCCACTTT
CASRRYRQGSNSPLHF
>-|TRBV5-5|TRBD1|TRBJ1-2
TGTGCCAGCACCGGGGACAGGGGAGTCTATGGCTACACCTTC
CASTGDRGVYGYTF
>-|TRBV24-1|TRBD1|TRBJ1-1
TGTGCCACCAGTACCACAGGGGGCCAAGCTTTCTTT
CATSTTGGQAFF
>-|TRBV6-2/TRBV6-3|TRBD2|TRBJ2-1
TGTGCCAGCAGCTATAGAAACTGGCGGGAGCCCTATTCAACCAATGAGCAGTTCTTC
CASSYRNWREPYSTNEQFF
>-|TRBV5-5|-|TRBJ2-7
TGTGCCAGCAGCTTAATTCTGTTTCAGACTGACGAGCAGTACTTC
CASSLILFQTDEQYF
>-|TRBV3-1/TRBV3-2|-|TRBJ2-7
TGTGCCAGCAGCCCCCTCTCAGGGTACGAGCAGTACTTC
CASSPLSGYEQYF
>-|TRBV6-6|TRBD1|TRBJ2-7
TGTGCCAGCAGTTACGGGCAGGGGGCCTACGAGCAGTACTTC
CASSYGQGAYEQYF
>-|TRBV7-2|-|TRBJ2-3
TGTGCCAGCACCTCAGCAGATACGCAGTATTTT
CASTSADTQYF
>-|TRBV11-1|TRBD1|TRBJ2-1
TGTGCCAGCAGCGCAACCGGGACAGGGGTTTATGAGCAGTTCTTC
CASSATGTGVYEQFF
>-|TRBV10-3|TRBD2|TRBJ2-5
TGTGCCATCAGCCCCGGGAGGGAGAGTGAGACCCAGTACTTC
CAISPGRESETQYF
>-|TRBV6-5|-|TRBJ1-4
TGTGCCAGCAGGGAGACAGTAATTAATGAAAAACTGTTTTTT
CASRETVINEKLFF
>-|TRBV6-5|TRBD1|TRBJ1-5
TGTGCCAGCAGATCCGGCGGGACAGCTGCATGGCCCCAGCATTTT
CASRSGGTAAWPQHF
>-|TRBV4-2|-|TRBJ1-6
TGTGCCAGCAGCCAAGGTACCCGACTTGGAGGTAATTCACCCCTCCACTTT
CASSQGTRLGGNSPLHF
>-|TRBV18|TRBD1|TRBJ1-1
TGTGCCAGCTCACGACGGACAGGGGGTGCGGACACTGAAGCTTTCTTT
CASSRRTGGADTEAFF
>-|TRBV27|TRBD1|TRBJ1-2
TGTGCCAGCAGTTCCCCTGAGGGGGCAGGGGGCTACACCTTC
CASSSPEGAGGYTF
>-|TRBV28|TRBD1|TRBJ1-5
TGTGCCAGCACCTACTCAGCAGGGGGCTTACAGCCCCAGCATTTT
CASTYSAGGLQPQHF
>-|TRBV19|TRBD2|TRBJ2-2
TGTGCCAGTAGTATTGGGCTTCGCGGGGGGAACACCGGGGAGCTGTTTTTT
CASSIGLRGGNTGELFF
>-|TRBV9|TRBD2|TRBJ2-1
TGTGCCAGCAGCCCGAAGTGGGCTAGCGGTATCTACAATGAGCAGTTCTTC
CASSPKWASGIYNEQFF